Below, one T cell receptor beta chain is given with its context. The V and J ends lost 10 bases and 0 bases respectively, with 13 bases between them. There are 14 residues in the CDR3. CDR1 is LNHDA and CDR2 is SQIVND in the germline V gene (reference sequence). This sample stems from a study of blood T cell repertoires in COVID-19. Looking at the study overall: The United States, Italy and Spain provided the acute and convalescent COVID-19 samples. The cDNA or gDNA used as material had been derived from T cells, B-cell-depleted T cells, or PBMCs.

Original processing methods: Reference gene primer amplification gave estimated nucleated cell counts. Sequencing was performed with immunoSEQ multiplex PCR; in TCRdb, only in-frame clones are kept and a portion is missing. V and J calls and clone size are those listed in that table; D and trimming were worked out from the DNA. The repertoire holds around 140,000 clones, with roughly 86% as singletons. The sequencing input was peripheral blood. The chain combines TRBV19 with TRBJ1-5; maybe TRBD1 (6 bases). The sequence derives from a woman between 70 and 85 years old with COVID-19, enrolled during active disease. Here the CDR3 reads CATATGDSNQPQHF. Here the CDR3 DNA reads TGTGCCACGGCGACAGGCGATAGCAATCAGCCCCAGCATTTT. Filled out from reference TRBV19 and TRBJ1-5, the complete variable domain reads DGGITQSPKYLFRKEGQNVTLSCEQNLNHDAMYWYRQDPGQGLRLIYYSQIVNDFQKGDIAEGYSVSREKKESFPLTVTSAQKNPTAFYLCATATGDSNQPQHFGDGTRLSIL.